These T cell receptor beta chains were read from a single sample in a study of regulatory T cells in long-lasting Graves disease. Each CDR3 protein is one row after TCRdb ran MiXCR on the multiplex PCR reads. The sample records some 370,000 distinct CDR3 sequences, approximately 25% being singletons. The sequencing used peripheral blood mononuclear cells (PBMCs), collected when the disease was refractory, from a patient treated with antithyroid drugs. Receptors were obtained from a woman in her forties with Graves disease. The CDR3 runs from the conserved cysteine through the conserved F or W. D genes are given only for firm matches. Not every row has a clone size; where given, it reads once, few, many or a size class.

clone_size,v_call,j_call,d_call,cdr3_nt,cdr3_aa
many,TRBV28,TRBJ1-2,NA,TGTGCCATTTCAGACAACTATGGCTACACCTTC,CAISDNYGYTF
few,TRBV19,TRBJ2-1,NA,TGTGCCAGTAGTATGGCTAGCTTCGAGAATGAGCAGTTCTTC,CASSMASFENEQFF
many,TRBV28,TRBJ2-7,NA,TGTGCCAGCAGTTCCCCTCAGAGTTACGAGCAGTACTTC,CASSSPQSYEQYF
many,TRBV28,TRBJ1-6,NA,TGTGCCAGCAGTCCGGGGACGGATAATTCACCCCTCCACTTT,CASSPGTDNSPLHF
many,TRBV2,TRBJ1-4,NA,TGTGCCAGCAGTGTTAGAGGGGCGACTAATGAAAAACTGTTTTTT,CASSVRGATNEKLFF
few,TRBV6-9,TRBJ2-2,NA,TGTGCCAGCAGTTACGGCGACACCGCGAACACCGGGGAGCTGTTTTTT,CASSYGDTANTGELFF
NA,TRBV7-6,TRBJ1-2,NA,TGTGCCAGCAGCTTAGGACCCGCAGGGATGAACTATGGCTACACCTTC,CASSLGPAGMNYGYTF
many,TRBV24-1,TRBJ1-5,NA,TGTGCCACCAGTGATGGGGGAAGGGGCAATCAGCCCCAGCATTTT,CATSDGGRGNQPQHF
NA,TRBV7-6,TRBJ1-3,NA,TGTGCCAGCAGCTTACAGGGGAAGTGGCCCGGCTCTGGAAACACCATATATTTT,CASSLQGKWPGSGNTIYF
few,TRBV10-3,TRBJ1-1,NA,TGTGCCATCAGTGAGCCGGGTACTGAAGCTTTCTTT,CAISEPGTEAFF
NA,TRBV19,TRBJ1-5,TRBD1,TGTGCCAGTAGTATAGACGGGACAGCCCACCAGCCCCAGCATTTT,CASSIDGTAHQPQHF
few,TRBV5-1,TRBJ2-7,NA,TGCGCCAGCAGCGCCACAATAGCCTCCTACGAGCAGTACTTC,CASSATIASYEQYF
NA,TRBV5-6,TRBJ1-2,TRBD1,TGTGCCAGCAGCTTGAATCTCAGGGGGCATGGCTACACCTTC,CASSLNLRGHGYTF
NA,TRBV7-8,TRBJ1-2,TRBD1,TGTGCCAGCAGCTTCTACAGGGGTCTAGACTATGGCTACACCTTC,CASSFYRGLDYGYTF
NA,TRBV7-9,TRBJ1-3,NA,TGTGCCAGCAGCCATGGAAGGTCTACGAACACCATATATTTT,CASSHGRSTNTIYF
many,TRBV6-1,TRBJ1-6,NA,TGTGCCAGCAGTGAAGCAGGGGCGGTCTATGATTCACCCCTCCACTTT,CASSEAGAVYDSPLHF
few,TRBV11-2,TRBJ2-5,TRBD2,TGTGCCAGCAGCCAGAGCGGGGTCCAAGAGACCCAGTACTTC,CASSQSGVQETQYF
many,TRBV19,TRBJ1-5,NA,TGTGCCAGTGGATACAGGGATAGCAATCAGCCCCAGCATTTT,CASGYRDSNQPQHF
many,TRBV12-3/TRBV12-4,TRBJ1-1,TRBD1,TGTGCCAGCTCAGACAGGGGACAGCTAATTGAAGCTTTCTTT,CASSDRGQLIEAFF
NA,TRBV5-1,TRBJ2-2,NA,TGCGCCAGCATGTCCGGAGGATTCACCGGGGAGCTGTTTTTT,CASMSGGFTGELFF
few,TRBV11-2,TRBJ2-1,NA,TGTGCCAGCAGCCTCCCCTACCCACGGAACCATGAGCAGTTCTTC,CASSLPYPRNHEQFF
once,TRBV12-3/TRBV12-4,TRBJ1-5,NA,TGTGCCAGCAGTTCCAGGGAAAGCAATCAGCCCCAGCATTTT,CASSSRESNQPQHF
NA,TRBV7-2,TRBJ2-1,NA,TGTGCCAGCAGCCCCTCGCGAGGGCACAATGAGCAGTTCTTC,CASSPSRGHNEQFF
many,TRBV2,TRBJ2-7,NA,TGTGCCAGAGGGGAGCGCAACTCCTACGAGCAGTACTTC,CARGERNSYEQYF
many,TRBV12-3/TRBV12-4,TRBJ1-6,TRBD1,TGTGCCAGCAGGATGACAGGGAATTCACCCCTCCACTTT,CASRMTGNSPLHF
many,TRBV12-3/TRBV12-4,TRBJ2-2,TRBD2,TGTGCCAGCAGCTTCTGGGCGGGAGACAAACCCACCGGGGAGCTGTTTTTT,CASSFWAGDKPTGELFF
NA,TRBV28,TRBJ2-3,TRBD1,TGTGCCAGCAGCCGGACAGGGGGCCAGTATTTT,CASSRTGGQYF
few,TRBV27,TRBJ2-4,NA,TGTGCCAGCAGTTTATGGGGGAGAGGGGCCAAAAACATTCAGTACTTC,CASSLWGRGAKNIQYF
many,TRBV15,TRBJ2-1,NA,TGTGCCACCAGCAGAGTGCCGGGGACTTACAATGAGCAGTTCTTC,CATSRVPGTYNEQFF
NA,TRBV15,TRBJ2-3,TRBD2,TGTGCCACCAGCAGGAGAGCGGGAGGGCAGGCAGATACGCAGTATTTT,CATSRRAGGQADTQYF
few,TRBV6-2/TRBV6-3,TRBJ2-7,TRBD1,TGTGCCAGCACCTACCCGGACAGGGGCCACTACGAGCAGTACTTC,CASTYPDRGHYEQYF
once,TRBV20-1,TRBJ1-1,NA,TGCAGTGCTAGGTCCCCCCCAGGAGGCAGGGCGCCGACTGAAGCTTTCTTT,CSARSPPGGRAPTEAFF
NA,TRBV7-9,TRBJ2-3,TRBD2,TGTGCCAGCAGCCCAGCGGGAGGAACAGATACGCAGTATTTT,CASSPAGGTDTQYF
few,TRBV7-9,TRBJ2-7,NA,TGTGCCAGCAGCTTCGGGGGGCAAGGCCATGGACAAATGTCCTACGAGCAGTACTTC,CASSFGGQGHGQMSYEQYF
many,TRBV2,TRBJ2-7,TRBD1,TGTGCCAGCAGTTTGCCGGGACAGGTGGAGTACGAGCAGTACTTC,CASSLPGQVEYEQYF
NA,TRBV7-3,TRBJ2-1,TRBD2,TGTGCCAGCAGCACCCTAGCGGGAGATGAGCAGTTCTTC,CASSTLAGDEQFF
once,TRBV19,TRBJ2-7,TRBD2,TGTGCCAGTAGTATATGGCTAGCGGGAGACTACGAGCAGTACTTC,CASSIWLAGDYEQYF
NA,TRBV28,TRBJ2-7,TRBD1,TGTGCCAGCACAGGGCGGGACAGGGGGCACCACGAGCAGTACTTC,CASTGRDRGHHEQYF
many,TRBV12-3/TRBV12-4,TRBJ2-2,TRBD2,TGTGCCAGCAGCTGGACTAGCGGGAGTTCCGGGGAGCTGTTTTTT,CASSWTSGSSGELFF
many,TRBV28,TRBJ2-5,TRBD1,TGTGCCAGCAGTTCATCCGGGACAGGCCGCCGGGAGACCCAGTACTTC,CASSSSGTGRRETQYF
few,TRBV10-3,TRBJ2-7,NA,TGTGCCATCAAAAGTGCGACCGACCCGCGCGAGCAGTACTTC,CAIKSATDPREQYF
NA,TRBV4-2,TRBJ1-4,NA,TGTGCCAGCAGCCAGGAGCAGGGTGGTAGTGAAAAACTGTTTTTT,CASSQEQGGSEKLFF
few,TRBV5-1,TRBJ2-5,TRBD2,TGCGCCAGCAGCTTGGCCCTAGCGGGCATCCAAGAGACCCAGTACTTC,CASSLALAGIQETQYF
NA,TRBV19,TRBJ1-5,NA,TGTGCCAGTAGCCCGACCGCACTGGTCAATCAGCCCCAGCATTTT,CASSPTALVNQPQHF
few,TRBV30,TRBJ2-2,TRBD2,TGTGCCTGGAGTGTACGTCGGCGGGAGGTGGATACCGGGGAGCTGTTTTTT,CAWSVRRREVDTGELFF
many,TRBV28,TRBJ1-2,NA,TGTGCCAGCAGTATCATGAACTATGGCTACACCTTC,CASSIMNYGYTF
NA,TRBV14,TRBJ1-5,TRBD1,TGTGCCAGCAGCGACCGGGACAGGGTGTTTCCTTCGAAAGATCAGCCCCAGCATTTT,CASSDRDRVFPSKDQPQHF
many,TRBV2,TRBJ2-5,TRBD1,TGTGCCAGCAGTGACTTCTGGGACAGCCAAGAGACCCAGTACTTC,CASSDFWDSQETQYF
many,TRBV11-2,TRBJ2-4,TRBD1,TGTGCCAGCAGCTCTATCCGGGACAGGGAACTTTTAGCCAAAAACATTCAGTACTTC,CASSSIRDRELLAKNIQYF
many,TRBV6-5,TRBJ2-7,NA,TGTGCCAGCAGTTTTTACTCCCGCGAGCAGTACTTC,CASSFYSREQYF
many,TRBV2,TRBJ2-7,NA,TGTGCCAGCAATTGGGACTCTCCCTACGAGCAGTACTTC,CASNWDSPYEQYF
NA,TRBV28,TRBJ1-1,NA,TGTGCCAGCAGTTTTCTGAACACTGAAGCTTCCTTT,CASSFLNTEASF